This passage covers 20 T cell receptor beta chains from one sample sequenced in a study of T cells in Graves' hyperthyroidism and ophthalmopathy. Amplification of TCR beta CDR3 regions used RNA as the template. RT-PCR in the first round (using the HTBI primer set) targeted the TCR CDR3. TCRdb ran MiXCR on the multiplex PCR reads and lists one entry per CDR3 protein. The data contain a few hundred thousand distinct CDR3 sequences, about 45% of them singletons. The sequencing sample was made of peripheral blood or thyroid tissue (not recorded which). These receptors all come from a woman aged 18-29 years with Graves' hyperthyroidism.

As regards this clonotype: A much larger clone differs from this one at a single base, so this may be a read error. The chain couples TRBV20-1 to TRBJ1-1, with D maybe TRBD1 (6 bases). This CDR3 is 14 amino acids long. Looked up from germline, CDR1 is DFQATT and CDR2 is SNEGSKA (reference sequence). This CDR3 is CSALTQGRGAEALF. CDR3 bases: TGCAGTGCCCTAACTCAGGGGAGAGGGGCTGAAGCTCTCTTT.

The chain carries TRBV4-3 and TRBJ2-7, with 7 bases identical to TRBD2. Trimming at V came to 4 bases and at J to 0 bases, leaving 6 bases not matched to a gene. Per germline, CDR1 LGHNA and CDR2 YSLEER. The CDR3 is 15 residues long. CDR3 nucleotide sequence: TGCGCCAGCAGCCCCACTAGCGAGAGCTCCTACGAGCAGTACTTC. Amino acids: CASSPTSESSYEQYF.

V is TRBV12-3 or TRBV12-4 and J is TRBJ2-5, with TRBD2 matching 10 bases. This CDR3 is built from 16 residues. Trimming at V came to 8 bases and at J to 5 bases, leaving 14 bases not matched to a gene. The CDR3 sequence is CASVDGGTSEGETQYF. The CDR3 DNA reads as TGTGCCAGCGTTGACGGCGGGACTAGCGAGGGGGAGACCCAGTACTTC.

This clonotype was seen a single time. A much bigger clone sits one base away, suggesting this may be a read error. The chain joins TRBV11-3 to TRBJ1-1; D remains unclear. The CDR3 sequence is 12 residues long. CDR1 SGHNT and CDR2 YENEEA come from the germline V gene. The CDR3 DNA follows: TGTGCCATCAGCTTAGGGTACAGTGAAGCTTTCTTT. Its translation is CAISLGYSEAFF. Supplemented by reference TRBV11-3 and TRBJ1-1, the full variable domain reads EAGVVQSPRYKIIEKKQPVAFWCNPISGHNTLYWYLQNLGQGPELLIRYENEEAVDDSQLPKDRFSAERLKGVDSTLKIQPAELGDSAVYLCAISLGYSEAFFGQGTRLTVV.

The chain employs TRBV14 and TRBJ1-1; D call uncertain. Trimming took off 4 bases at V and 1 base at J, with 13 bases between the two ends. The CDR3 sequence is 15 residues long. Germline lookup yields CDR1 SGHDN and CDR2 FVKESK. The CDR3 here is CASSPQRLRNTEAFF. In DNA, the CDR3 is TGTGCCAGCAGCCCCCAGAGACTCAGGAACACTGAAGCTTTCTTT.

This clonotype appeared many times. The V gene is TRBV15, the J gene TRBJ1-5, with TRBD1 matching over 7 bases. The V gene's germline CDR1 is LNHNV and CDR2 YYDKDF (reference sequence). Unmatched junction bases numbered 3, after V lost 6 bases and J lost 1 base. CDR3 size: 14 residues. The CDR3 DNA sequence: TGTGCCACCAGAGTACAGGGGAGCAATCAGCCCCAGCATTTT. Its protein product is CATRVQGSNQPQHF.

This clonotype was observed many times. CDR3 bases: TGTGCCAGCAGGGACAGGGCCCGGGGTGAAAAACTGTTTTTT. This codes for CASRDRARGEKLFF. The chain is built from TRBV7-2 and TRBJ1-4, with 8 bases fitting TRBD1. The CDR3 has 14 amino acids. Germline loops: CDR1 SGHTA, CDR2 FQGNSA. Unmatched junction bases numbered 7, after V lost 6 bases and J lost 7 bases.

The V and J genes are TRBV7-2 and TRBJ1-2; 7 bases are a match to TRBD1. The germline V gene has CDR1 SGHTA and CDR2 FQGNSA. The CDR3 has 20 amino acids. With V trimmed by 5 bases and J by 8 bases, 29 bases remained unmatched. Here the CDR3 reads CASSVEGSNRQGNKVDGYTF. Here the CDR3 DNA reads TGTGCCAGCAGCGTTGAAGGCTCAAACCGACAGGGTAATAAGGTCGACGGCTACACCTTC.

This rearrangement joins TRBV24-1 to TRBJ1-2; 10 nucleotides align to TRBD1. This CDR3 has 19 amino acids. Germline CDR1 and CDR2: KGHDR and SFDVKD. J lost 2 bases, V lost 9 bases, and 20 bases had no gene match. For the CDR3, the DNA is TGTGCCACCGGGACAGAGAACACCGGGACAGGGGAACTCAACTATGGCTACACCTTC. Protein product: CATGTENTGTGELNYGYTF.

The V call is TRBV9, the J call TRBJ1-2; D gene ambiguous. Trimming took off 2 bases at V and 0 bases at J, with 8 bases between the two ends. The length of the CDR3 is 14 residues. Germline CDR1 is SGDLS and CDR2 is YYNGEE. The CDR3 loop reads CASSVPDPNYGYTF. The CDR3 DNA reads TGTGCCAGCAGCGTCCCAGACCCTAACTATGGCTACACCTTC. Looking up the rest from reference TRBV9 and TRBJ1-2 gives the full variable domain: DSGVTQTPKHLITATGQRVTLRCSPRSGDLSVYWYQQSLDQGLQFLIQYYNGEERAKGNILERFSAQQFPDLHSELNLSSLELGDSALYFCASSVPDPNYGYTFGSGTRLTVV.

This clonotype was recorded a few times. V gene TRBV15 combines with J gene TRBJ2-5, with 7 bases matching TRBD1. J gave up 5 bases and V 0 bases, and 0 bases lay outside the gene matches. CDR3 length: 13 residues. Germline V gene data show CDR1 as LNHNV and CDR2 as YYDKDF (reference sequence). The CDR3 protein is CATSREDRETQYF. Here the CDR3 DNA reads TGTGCCACCAGCAGAGAGGACAGGGAGACCCAGTACTTC. Variable domain in full (rest from reference TRBV15 and TRBJ2-5): DAMVIQNPRYQVTQFGKPVTLSCSQTLNHNVMYWYQQKSSQAPKLLFHYYDKDFNNEADTPDNFQSRRPNTSFCFLDIRSPGLGDTAMYLCATSREDRETQYFGPGTRLLVL.

This clonotype was counted at least ten times. The chain couples TRBV29-1 to TRBJ2-1; D possibly uses TRBD1 or TRBD2 (5 bases each). The V gene lost 3 bases and the J gene lost 9 bases, with 9 bases spanning the gap. The CDR3 contains 11 residues. Germline V gives CDR1 SQVTM, CDR2 ANQGSEA. CDR3 sequence reads: CSVDRGGEQFF. CDR3 coding DNA: TGCAGCGTTGATCGGGGCGGTGAGCAGTTCTTC.

At least ten counts were recorded for this clonotype. The V call is TRBV6-1, the J call TRBJ2-2; a possible D gene is TRBD2 (5 bases). V lost 6 bases and J 5 bases, leaving 13 bases between the germline ends. The CDR3 is made up of 14 amino acids. Germline V gene data show CDR1 as MNHNS and CDR2 as SASEGT. DNA for the CDR3: TGTGCCAGCAGCTCCGAGGGCCGTACCGGGGAGCTGTTTTTT. Translated, it gives CASSSEGRTGELFF.

The chain carries TRBV2 and TRBJ1-5; tentatively, D is TRBD1 (6 bases). V gave up 8 bases and J gave up 14 bases, with 22 bases separating them. The CDR3 is 13 amino acids. Germline V gene data show CDR1 as SNHLY and CDR2 as FYNNEI. The CDR3 is CASGTGGAGYEHF. CDR3 in DNA: TGTGCCAGCGGGACCGGGGGGGCCGGCTACGAGCATTTT.

The sample holds many counts of this clonotype. The V and J genes are TRBV13 and TRBJ1-1; D is perhaps TRBD1 (5 bases). The germline CDR1 and CDR2 sequences are PRHDT and FYEKMQ (reference sequence). The germline V and J ends were trimmed by 5 bases and 4 bases, with 14 bases remaining between them. The CDR3 loop spans 14 amino acids. The CDR3: CASSPGGEVTEAFF. The CDR3 region has the DNA TGTGCCAGCAGCCCCGGGGGGGAGGTCACTGAAGCTTTCTTT.

This clonotype was detected many times. At one of its ends the junction is not consistent with the germline gene, which may arise from a read error. The chain combines TRBV7-7 with TRBJ2-5; TRBD2 matches 10 bases. The length of the CDR3 is 13 residues. Germline CDR1 SSHAT, CDR2 FNYEAQ (reference sequence). CDR3 amino acids: CASSLGLAETQYF. The CDR3 DNA is TGTGCTAGCAGCTTGGGACTAGCGGAGACCCAGTACTTC.

The rearrangement joins TRBV2 to TRBJ2-7; 11 positions agree with TRBD2. With V trimmed by 4 bases and J by 4 bases, 15 bases remained unmatched. The germline gives CDR1 SNHLY, CDR2 FYNNEI. The CDR3 consists of 18 residues. CDR3 region: CASSARTSGSPSRYEQYF. The CDR3 region has the DNA TGTGCCAGCAGTGCTCGTACTAGCGGGAGCCCATCTAGGTACGAGCAGTACTTC.

This clonotype was recorded many times. The chain uses TRBV3-1 and TRBJ1-2, with D unresolved. With 2 bases removed from V and 7 bases from J, the gap between germline ends came to 8 bases. The CDR3 contains 12 residues. Germline V gives CDR1 LGHDT, CDR2 YNNKEL (reference sequence). The CDR3 is CASSQLSGGYTF. CDR3 coding DNA: TGTGCCAGCAGCCAACTGAGCGGTGGCTACACCTTC.

In this sample, this clonotype turned up many times. The gene calls are TRBV5-5 and TRBJ1-2; TRBD1 might be the D (6 bases). The CDR3 loop spans 14 amino acids. In germline, CDR1 is SGHKS, CDR2 YYEKEE (reference sequence). Deletions cut 0 bases from V and 6 bases from J, with 12 bases between. The CDR3 sequence is CASSLGTGLDGYTF. The CDR3 DNA sequence: TGTGCCAGCAGCTTGGGAACAGGGTTGGATGGCTACACCTTC.

V and J are TRBV20-1 and TRBJ2-7; D unresolved. Germline V gives CDR1 DFQATT, CDR2 SNEGSKA (reference sequence). The ends were cut back, 5 bases at V and 4 bases at J, with 18 bases in the middle. This CDR3 region has 14 residues. The DNA of the CDR3 is TGCAGTGCTCTGCAGCGTGTGAGTCCTTACGAGCAGTACTTC. This sequence encodes CSALQRVSPYEQYF.